The 15 T cell receptor beta chains below come from one sample, sequenced in a study of cytomegalovirus exposure and HLA in healthy donors. PCR involved 60 Vbeta and 13 Jbeta primers. The method was immunoSEQ multiplex PCR; TCRdb's version includes in-frame clones alone and lacks a portion of them. This sample yields fewer than 200,000 clones, of which roughly 80% are seen a single time; roughly 7.7% belongs to the top ten. Sequencing input: PBMCs. The source of these receptors is a woman aged 30 to 39 in good health and CMV-seropositive.

The chain couples TRBV9 to TRBJ1-1; 7 bases align to TRBD1. Germline loops: CDR1 SGDLS, CDR2 YYNGEE. The length of the CDR3 is 17 residues. The trim removed 0 bases at V and 2 bases at J, leaving 10 bases unmatched. The CDR3: CASSVGTPRGSNTEAFF. The CDR3 DNA is TGTGCCAGCAGCGTAGGAACCCCCAGGGGGTCTAACACTGAAGCTTTCTTT.

This clone was seen once. This chain joins TRBV15 and TRBJ2-7, with D perhaps TRBD2 (6 bases). This CDR3 comprises 19 residues. The germline V and J ends were trimmed by 0 bases and 0 bases, with 21 bases remaining between them. Germline lookup yields CDR1 LNHNV and CDR2 YYDKDF (reference sequence). The CDR3 region has the DNA TGTGCCACCAGCAGAGACCGCCGGCTCGGTGGGGGGAACTCCTACGAGCAGTACTTC. Translating it yields CATSRDRRLGGGNSYEQYF.

This clone appeared once. The CDR3 here is CSVDEGRAAEQYF. CDR3 DNA: TGCAGCGTTGATGAGGGAAGGGCGGCCGAGCAGTACTTC. This chain uses TRBV29-1 with TRBJ2-5, with D possibly matching TRBD2 (5 bases). The DNA end is more similar to TRBJ2-7, so the J call may be wrong. This CDR3 spans 13 amino acids. Germline CDR1 is SQVTM and CDR2 is ANQGSEA.

The chain couples TRBV13 to TRBJ2-5; D is perhaps TRBD1 (6 bases). The J call is doubtful: the DNA matches TRBJ2-7 better. CDR1 is PRHDT, CDR2 FYEKMQ, per germline (reference sequence). This CDR3 comprises 14 residues. The CDR3 DNA is TGTGCCAGCAGCTTACAGGACAGTTCCATCGAGCAGTACTTC. Amino acid sequence: CASSLQDSSIEQYF.

The chain joins TRBV6-6 to TRBJ1-1; D gene ambiguous. CDR1 and CDR2 from the germline V gene are MNHNY and SVGAGI (reference sequence). Trimming removed 6 bases at V and 2 bases at J, with 10 bases between. This CDR3 contains 13 residues. The CDR3 sequence: CASSPGPNTEAFF. The DNA of the CDR3 is TGTGCCAGCAGCCCTGGGCCAAACACTGAAGCTTTCTTT.

This clone has a handful of counts. The genes are TRBV4-2 and TRBJ2-7, with D unclear. The ends were cut back, 2 bases at V and 1 base at J, with 9 bases in the middle. Per the germline V gene, CDR1 is LGHNA and CDR2 is YNFKEQ. The CDR3 contains 14 residues. The CDR3 DNA sequence: TGTGCCAGCAGCCAACAAGACAAGTCCTACGAGCAGTACTTC. It encodes CASSQQDKSYEQYF.

The J gene is TRBJ1-1, the V gene TRBV30, with a possible D match to TRBD1 (5 bases). Trimming cost V 0 bases and J 3 bases, with 26 bases left between them. The length of the CDR3 is 19 residues. The germline V gene has CDR1 GTSNPN and CDR2 SVGIG (reference sequence). The CDR3 DNA follows: TGTGCCTGGAGTGTACTTTTTAATGGTGTACAGGTCAAGGACACTGAAGCTTTCTTT. Residues: CAWSVLFNGVQVKDTEAFF.

The V gene is TRBV9, the J gene TRBJ1-5, with 8 bases that match TRBD1. J was trimmed by 6 bases and V by 3 bases; bases with no gene match: 11. CDR1 and CDR2 from the germline V gene are SGDLS and YYNGEE. This CDR3 has 16 amino acids. The CDR3 DNA is TGTGCCAGCAGCGCCGGACAGGGCGAAGAAATTCAGCCCCAGCATTTT. It yields the protein CASSAGQGEEIQPQHF. Full variable domain (missing parts from reference TRBV9 and TRBJ1-5): DSGVTQTPKHLITATGQRVTLRCSPRSGDLSVYWYQQSLDQGLQFLIQYYNGEERAKGNILERFSAQQFPDLHSELNLSSLELGDSALYFCASSAGQGEEIQPQHFGDGTRLSIL.

The chain couples TRBV7-8 to TRBJ1-4; 9 bases align to TRBD1. Trimming at V came to 6 bases and at J to 8 bases, leaving 7 bases not matched to a gene. This CDR3 has 14 amino acids. Germline CDR1 is SGHVS and CDR2 is FQNEAQ. CDR3 region: CASRYHRGREKLFF. The CDR3, as DNA: TGTGCCAGCAGATACCACAGGGGGCGGGAAAAACTGTTTTTT.

This sequence joins TRBV7-9 and TRBJ1-5, with 9 bases that match TRBD1. CDR3 length equals 17 residues. The junction had 7 bases not matched to a gene; V was cut back by 1 base and J by 3 bases. Germline loops: CDR1 SEHNR, CDR2 FQNEAQ (reference sequence). The CDR3 reads CASSLGGTGWVNQPQHF. The CDR3 DNA follows: TGTGCCAGCAGCTTAGGCGGGACAGGGTGGGTCAATCAGCCCCAGCATTTT.

Notes on this clone: This sample includes further DNA sequences coding for the same CDR3. The chain links TRBV2 to TRBJ1-6; TRBD1 aligns across 11 bases. CDR3 length: 14 amino acids. V lost 6 bases to trimming and J lost 7 bases; unmatched junction nucleotides: 2. The germline gives CDR1 SNHLY, CDR2 FYNNEI. In DNA form, the CDR3 reads TGTGCCAGCAGCGGGACAGGGGGAAATTCACCCCTCCACTTT. Translating gives CASSGTGGNSPLHF. Full variable domain (rest looked up from reference TRBV2 and TRBJ1-6): EPEVTQTPSHQVTQMGQEVILRCVPISNHLYFYWYRQILGQKVEFLVSFYNNEISEKSEIFDDQFSVERPDGSNFTLKIRSTKLEDSAMYFCASSGTGGNSPLHFGNGTRLTVT.

This chain links TRBV10-1 with TRBJ2-7; 7 bases line up with TRBD1. The CDR3 consists of 14 residues. Losses at the gene ends were 3 bases for V and 0 bases for J; bases not matched to a gene: 2. Germline V gene sequence: CDR1 WNHNN, CDR2 SYGVQD (reference sequence). The CDR3, as DNA: TGCGCCAGCAGTGACCGGACAGGCTCCTACGAGCAGTACTTC. This encodes CASSDRTGSYEQYF.

The chain is built from TRBV27 and TRBJ2-4; the D gene is possibly TRBD1 (6 bases). This CDR3 contains 16 residues. From germline, CDR1 is MNHEY and CDR2 SMNVEV (reference sequence). Trimming took off 4 bases at V and 1 base at J, with 14 bases between the two ends. The CDR3 loop is CASSWTASLAKNIQYF. The CDR3 bases are TGTGCCAGCAGTTGGACAGCTAGTTTGGCCAAAAACATTCAGTACTTC.

Only one count was recorded for this clone. The chain uses TRBV29-1 and TRBJ2-7; 7 nucleotides agree with TRBD1. In germline, CDR1 is SQVTM, CDR2 ANQGSEA. Germline trimming cut 6 bases from V and 7 bases from J; bases unmatched to any gene: 15. This CDR3 has 14 residues. CDR3 in amino acids: CSVGPGTDLLEQYF. CDR3 sequence (DNA): TGCAGCGTGGGGCCGGGGACAGACCTCTTGGAGCAGTACTTC.

The chain links TRBV13 to TRBJ2-7; 9 bases line up with TRBD1. Germline CDR1 reads PRHDT; CDR2 reads FYEKMQ (reference sequence). The CDR3 is 13 amino acids. Losses at the gene ends were 6 bases for V and 2 bases for J; bases not matched to a gene: 2. CDR3: CASRGTGTYEQYF. For the CDR3, the DNA is TGTGCCAGCAGGGGGACAGGGACCTACGAGCAGTACTTC.